Below, one T cell receptor (beta chain) is given with its context. Its antigen is undetermined. The CDR3 spans 14 residues. Trimming left V 0 bases short and J 4 bases short, with 12 bases between. The germline V gene encodes CDR1 GTSNPN and CDR2 SVGIG (reference sequence). Here immunoSEQ multiplex PCR was the method, and the copy in TCRdb shows in-frame clones only, minus some. The sample holds around 26,000 clones, approximately 90% seen once. The data are from a study of T cells in localized non-small cell lung cancer. General study findings and limits: Paired adjacent lung recovered a median roughly 56 of the top 100 tumor clones. T cell clonality was highest in uninvolved adjacent lung, above tumor.

V gene TRBV30 combines with J gene TRBJ2-5; the D is unclear. The TCR sequence derives from a female donor of 60 years or more with stage II squamous cell lung carcinoma. The sequencing here drew on peripheral blood, taken before any cancer treatment. This CDR3 is CAWSVGRSSETQYF. CDR3 DNA sequence: TGTGCCTGGAGTGTAGGCAGGAGTTCAGAGACCCAGTACTTC.